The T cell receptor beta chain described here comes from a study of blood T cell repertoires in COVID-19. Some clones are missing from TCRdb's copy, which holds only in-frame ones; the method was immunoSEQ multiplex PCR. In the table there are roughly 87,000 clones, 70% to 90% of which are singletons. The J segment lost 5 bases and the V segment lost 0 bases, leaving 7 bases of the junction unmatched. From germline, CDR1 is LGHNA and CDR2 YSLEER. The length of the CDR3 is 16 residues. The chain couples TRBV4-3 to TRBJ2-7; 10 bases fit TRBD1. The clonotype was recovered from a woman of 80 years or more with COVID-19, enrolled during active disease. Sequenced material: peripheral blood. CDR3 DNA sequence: TGCGCCAGCAGCCAAGATTCAGGGACAGGGGCCAACGAGCAGTACTTC. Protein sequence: CASSQDSGTGANEQYF.